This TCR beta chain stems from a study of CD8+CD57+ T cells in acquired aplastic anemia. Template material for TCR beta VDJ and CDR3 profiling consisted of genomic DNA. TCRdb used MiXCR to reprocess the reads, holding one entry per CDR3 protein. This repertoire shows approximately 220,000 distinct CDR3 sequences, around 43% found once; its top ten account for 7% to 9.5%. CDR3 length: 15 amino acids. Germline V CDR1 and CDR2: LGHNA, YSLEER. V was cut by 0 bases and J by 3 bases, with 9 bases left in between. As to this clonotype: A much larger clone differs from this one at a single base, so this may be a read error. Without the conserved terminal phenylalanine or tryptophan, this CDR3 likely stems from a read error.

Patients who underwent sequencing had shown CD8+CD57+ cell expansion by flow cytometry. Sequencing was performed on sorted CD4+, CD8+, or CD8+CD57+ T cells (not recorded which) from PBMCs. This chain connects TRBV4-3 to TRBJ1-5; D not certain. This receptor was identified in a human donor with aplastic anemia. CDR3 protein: CASSQDRQDNQPQHS. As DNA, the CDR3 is TGCGCCAGCAGCCAAGATCGCCAGGACAATCAGCCCCAGCATTCT.